These 3 T cell receptor beta chains were sequenced from one sample in a study of CD8 T cells in ankylosing spondylitis. MiXCR, applied by TCRdb to the 5' RACE reads, yields one record per CDR3 protein. The sample lists approximately 220,000 distinct CDR3 sequences, approximately 24% seen once, with about 7% in the top ten. Material: blood, either unsorted or a sorted T cell fraction (not recorded which). Receptor source: a male donor with ankylosing spondylitis or in good health (not recorded which).

This chain links TRBV5-6 with TRBJ1-1; TRBD1 agrees at 7 bases. The CDR3 sequence is 14 residues long. Germline-derived CDR1 and CDR2 are SGHDT and YYEEEE. Germline trimming cut 5 bases from V and 8 bases from J; bases unmatched to any gene: 12. CDR3 in DNA: TGTGCCAGCAGTCCCGACAGGGCGCGAGGAGAAGCTTTCTTT. Encoded protein: CASSPDRARGEAFF.

The V and J genes are TRBV20-1 and TRBJ2-3; D gene unclear. Trimming took off 1 base at V and 5 bases at J, with 10 bases between the two ends. Germline-derived CDR1 and CDR2 are DFQATT and SNEGSKA (reference sequence). This CDR3 spans 13 amino acids. This CDR3 reads CSARGPRGDTQYF. CDR3 in DNA: TGCAGTGCTAGAGGGCCGCGAGGAGATACGCAGTATTTT.

This clonotype was seen repeatedly, ten times or more. This chain joins TRBV11-2 and TRBJ2-4; D uncertain. Between the trimmed V and J ends, which lost 3 bases and 0 bases, there was a span of 12 bases. The CDR3 is 16 residues long. Germline V gene lookup returns CDR1 SGHAT and CDR2 FQNNGV. CDR3 loop: CASSFSRNVAKNIQYF. The CDR3 DNA reads TGTGCCAGCAGCTTTAGCCGGAACGTAGCCAAAAACATTCAGTACTTC.